The sequence of this TCR delta chain was determined in a study of Vδ1+ human thymocytes (dated by TCRdb to between 2017 and 2018). In terms of the full investigation: As a data resource, the study described the mRNA-level TRG and TRD CDR3 repertoires found in highly purified Vdelta1+ thymocytes taken from young children. The multiplex-based CDR3 amplicon strategy had previously been validated against 5'RACE-based CDR3 amplicon generation methods. Here is what the overall study found, with its caveats: Even though sort purity was high, roughly 20% of thymic TRD sequences were Vdelta2 (and few were Vdelta3), which was not the case for the peripheral blood Vdelta1+ controls. The thymic TRG and TRD repertoires appeared highly polyclonal, with Gaussian CDR3 length distributions, in contrast to the oligoclonal repertoires of peripheral blood. The use of highly purified populations and single-cell validation was advised by the authors, since misinterpretation of bulk repertoire data could be caused by unexpected Vdelta2 sequences. Many TRG clonotypes were found to be shared between donors (up to roughly 6.9x10^3), whereas TRD repertoires were found to be essentially private (max 116 shared). Because no clustering by age or sex was observed, donors were not stratified by these variables in the analyses.

RNA was isolated using the RNeasy mini kit, and reverse transcription was performed with Superscript III. To generate the CDR3 amplicons, a multiplex PCR was run using pooled V-gene forward primers together with a constant-region reverse primer that carried Illumina adaptor overhangs. After gel purification, the amplicons were indexed with Nextera index primers over approximately 8 extra PCR cycles and then purified using AMPure XP beads. Sequencing of libraries was performed on an Illumina MiSeq using paired-end 250 bp reads, dual indexing and an approximately 19% PhiX spike-in. The published analysis was carried out like this. Reads were quality checked with FastQC, and TRG read pairs were merged with ea-utils fastq-join. Sequences were annotated with IMGT/HighV-QUEST, keeping only productive sequences with unambiguous V-gene assignment; clonotypes were defined by identical CDR3 sequence. Downstream analysis used VDJtools 1.1.1, tcR 2.2.3, Treemap and vegan Shannon diversity in R 3.4.4. TCRdb called clones anew from the public reads via CATT; matching DNA rows were later pooled. The V and J calls come from TCRdb's annotation, not from the publication. For this sample the table gives 50,000 to 60,000 delta-chain clones, of which roughly 16% were detected only once. The ten largest clones capture about 0.4% of the sample.

With respect to this clone: Its binding antigen is unknown. It has no much larger one-base neighbor in the sample; base qualities were not kept.

In the germline V gene, CDR1 corresponds to GEAIGNYY and CDR2 to EKD. The germline V and J ends show losses of 4 bases and 0 bases respectively, and no gene match explains 13 bases of the junction. From the cysteine up to the phenylalanine, the CDR3 has a length of 18 residues. The kept DNA is CDR3 alone, 54 bases in frame from the first base. Thymic samples were depleted of alphabeta T cells, then CD3+ TCRVdelta1+ TCRVdelta2- thymocytes were FACS-sorted. A purity of about 97% to 99.6% was achieved for sorted Vdelta1+ thymocytes. Thymic specimens came from roughly eight paediatric patients undergoing corrective cardiac surgery, aged from about 5 days to 16 months. After the thymic tissue was dispersed, mononuclear cells were isolated using a Histopaque-1077 density gradient. For staining, the antibodies used were anti-TCRVdelta1 clone TS8.2, anti-TCRVdelta2 clone B6, anti-CD3 clone HIT3a and anti-TCRalphabeta clone IP26.

The sequence links TRDV2 to TRDJ1, with 10 bases aligning to TRDD3. Sequences were obtained from Vdelta1+ gamma-delta thymocytes from the thymus. The cell subset or site label, read with the paper, signifies: FACS-sorted CD3+ TCRalphabeta- TCRVdelta1+ TCRVdelta2- thymocytes. The clonotype comes from a girl under two years old who had congenital heart surgery. The DNA is TGTGCCTGTGAACGTACTGGGGGATCCTCCCCCTACACCGATAAACTCATCTTT. This sequence encodes CACERTGGSSPYTDKLIF.